One sample yielded the 14 T cell receptor beta chains listed below, sequenced in a study of cytomegalovirus exposure and HLA in healthy donors. PCR was performed using 60 Vbeta and 13 Jbeta primers. Sequenced by immunoSEQ multiplex PCR; TCRdb stores in-frame clones only, minus some. Of approximately 140,000 clones listed, roughly 80% are singletons. The sequenced sample was PBMCs. These receptors came from a woman aged 40 to 55 in good health and CMV-seropositive.

V and J are TRBV7-9 and TRBJ2-3, with D maybe TRBD2 (5 bases). Germline assignment: CDR1 SEHNR and CDR2 FQNEAQ (reference sequence). V gave up 3 bases and J gave up 5 bases, with 15 bases separating them. CDR3 length equals 15 residues. CDR3 residues: CASSLASQAGDTQYF. For the CDR3, the DNA is TGTGCCAGCAGCTTGGCTTCGCAGGCGGGAGATACGCAGTATTTT. Based on the CDR3 plus reference TRBV7-9 and TRBJ2-3, the full variable domain is DTGVSQNPRHKITKRGQNVTFRCDPISEHNRLYWYRQTLGQGPEFLTYFQNEAQLEKSRLLSDRFSAERPKGSFSTLEIQRTEQGDSAMYLCASSLASQAGDTQYFGPGTRLTVL.

In this sample, this clone turned up once. V is TRBV5-4 and J is TRBJ2-7; 10 nucleotides align to TRBD2. The germline V gene has CDR1 SGHNT and CDR2 YYREEE (reference sequence). Trimming at V came to 3 bases and at J to 4 bases, leaving 7 bases not matched to a gene. CDR3 length: 15 amino acids. CDR3 nucleotides: TGTGCCAGCAGCTATCCGAGCGGGGGGGCATACGAGCAGTACTTC. It is translated as CASSYPSGGAYEQYF.

The chain couples TRBV5-4 to TRBJ2-3; 7 bases line up with TRBD2. Germline V gene sequence: CDR1 SGHNT, CDR2 YYREEE (reference sequence). CDR3 size: 15 residues. V shed 4 bases and J 0 bases; nucleotides not matched to a gene: 5. The CDR3 nucleotides read TGTGCCAGCAGCCCCAGCGGGGATAGCACAGATACGCAGTATTTT. It is translated as CASSPSGDSTDTQYF.

This chain links TRBV5-1 with TRBJ2-2; no reliable D call. Germline V gene sequence: CDR1 SGHRS, CDR2 YFSETQ. V was shortened by 0 bases and J by 6 bases, with 12 bases between the two germline ends. This CDR3 is built from 15 residues. The chain's CDR3 is CASSLGLAGPGELFF. CDR3 DNA: TGCGCCAGCAGCTTGGGCTTGGCTGGCCCCGGGGAGCTGTTTTTT.

The chain joins TRBV25-1 to TRBJ2-1, with TRBD2 identical over 8 bases. Trimming took 1 base from V and 4 from J; bases not matched to a gene: 9. This CDR3 contains 17 residues. Germline CDR1 and CDR2: MGHDK and SYGVNS. The CDR3 loop reads CASSEWGKAGAYNEQFF. DNA of the CDR3: TGTGCCAGCAGTGAATGGGGGAAAGCGGGGGCATACAATGAGCAGTTCTTC.

The V and J genes are TRBV11-2 and TRBJ2-5; unclear D gene. Matching the DNA end better, TRBJ2-7 makes the J call doubtful. CDR3 length: 15 amino acids. The germline gives CDR1 SGHAT, CDR2 FQNNGV. CDR3 in amino acids: CASSLDLWSYGEQYF. For the CDR3, the DNA is TGTGCCAGCAGCTTAGATCTCTGGAGTTACGGCGAGCAGTACTTC.

The V gene is TRBV10-3, the J gene TRBJ1-1; D might be TRBD1 (5 bases). CDR1 ENHRY and CDR2 SYGVKD come from the germline V gene. V lost 1 base and J lost 7, with 13 bases in between. The CDR3 has 14 residues. The CDR3 loop is CAISEFGGVGEAFF. CDR3 bases: TGTGCCATCAGTGAGTTCGGGGGGGTCGGTGAAGCTTTCTTT.

This clone was detected once. The chain recombines TRBV2 with TRBJ1-6; D not resolved. Germline values: CDR1 SNHLY, CDR2 FYNNEI. V lost 7 bases to trimming and J lost 5 bases, with 12 bases between them. This CDR3 region has 14 residues. The CDR3 nucleotides are TGTGCCAGCACCGAGGTTCGGGATAATTCACCCCTCCACTTT. Amino acid sequence: CASTEVRDNSPLHF.

This clone was seen a handful of times. Other DNA sequences in the sample encode the same CDR3. The chain carries TRBV6-4 and TRBJ1-1, with TRBD1 identical over 9 bases. Germline loops: CDR1 MRHNA, CDR2 SNTAGT. This CDR3 contains 14 residues. J gave up 5 bases and V 0 bases, and 1 base lay outside the gene matches. CDR3 bases: TGTGCCAGCAGTGACTCCGACAGGGGGACTGAAGCTTTCTTT. The encoded protein is CASSDSDRGTEAFF.

The rearrangement links TRBV19 to TRBJ1-6; 7 bases are a match to TRBD1. V shed 4 bases and J 6 bases; nucleotides not matched to a gene: 6. Germline values: CDR1 LNHDA, CDR2 SQIVND (reference sequence). This CDR3 has 15 amino acids. CDR3 amino acids: CASSTGTEINSPLHF. The CDR3 nucleotides are TGTGCCAGTAGTACCGGGACAGAGATTAATTCACCCCTCCACTTT.

The V call is TRBV9, the J call TRBJ1-3; possible D gene TRBD1, 5 bases. Germline lookup yields CDR1 SGDLS and CDR2 YYNGEE. Trimming took off 0 bases at V and 1 base at J, with 8 bases between the two ends. The CDR3 contains 15 residues. In DNA form, the CDR3 reads TGTGCCAGCAGCGTAGGGGGCATTTCTGGAAACACCATATATTTT. Residues: CASSVGGISGNTIYF.

The chain has TRBV5-1 and TRBJ2-3; 14 nucleotides line up with TRBD2. This CDR3 spans 17 amino acids. Trimming at V came to 3 bases and at J to 0 bases, leaving 3 bases not matched to a gene. Germline loops: CDR1 SGHRS, CDR2 YFSETQ. The CDR3 DNA reads as TGCGCCAGCAGCTGGGGACTAGCGGGAGTTAGCACAGATACGCAGTATTTT. Its protein is CASSWGLAGVSTDTQYF.

The chain recombines TRBV30 with TRBJ1-1; D ambiguous. There are 13 residues in the CDR3. The germline V and J ends were trimmed by 4 bases and 0 bases, with 9 bases remaining between them. Germline CDR1 reads GTSNPN; CDR2 reads SVGIG (reference sequence). The CDR3 nucleotides are TGTGCCTGGACTTGGTCGGTGAACACTGAAGCTTTCTTT. Translated, it gives CAWTWSVNTEAFF. Supplemented by reference TRBV30 and TRBJ1-1, the full variable domain reads SQTIHQWPATLVQPVGSPLSLECTVEGTSNPNLYWYRQAAGRGLQLLFYSVGIGQISSEVPQNLSASRPQDRQFILSSKKLLLSDSGFYLCAWTWSVNTEAFFGQGTRLTVV.

This sequence joins TRBV2 and TRBJ2-5; a possible D gene is TRBD1 (5 bases). Germline V lookup: CDR1 SNHLY, CDR2 FYNNEI. The CDR3 runs to 14 residues. V dropped 5 bases and J dropped 1 base, with 11 bases sitting between them. CDR3 coding DNA: TGTGCCAGCAGTTGGGGCATCCTCCAAGAGACCCAGTACTTC. Translated, it gives CASSWGILQETQYF.